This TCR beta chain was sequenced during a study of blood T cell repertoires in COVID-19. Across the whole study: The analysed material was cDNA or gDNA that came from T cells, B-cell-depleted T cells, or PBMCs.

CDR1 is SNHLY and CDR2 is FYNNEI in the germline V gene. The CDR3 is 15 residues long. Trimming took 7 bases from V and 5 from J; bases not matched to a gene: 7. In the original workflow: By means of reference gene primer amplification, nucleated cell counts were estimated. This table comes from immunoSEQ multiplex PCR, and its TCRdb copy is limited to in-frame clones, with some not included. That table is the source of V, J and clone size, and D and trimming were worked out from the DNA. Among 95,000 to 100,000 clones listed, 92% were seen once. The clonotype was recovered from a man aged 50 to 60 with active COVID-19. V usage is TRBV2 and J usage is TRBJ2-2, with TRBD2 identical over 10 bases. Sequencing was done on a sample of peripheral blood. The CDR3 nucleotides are TGTGCCAGCACCCTAGCGGGAGTATTAACCGGGGAGCTGTTTTTT. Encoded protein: CASTLAGVLTGELFF. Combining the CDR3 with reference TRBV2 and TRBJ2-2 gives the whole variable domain EPEVTQTPSHQVTQMGQEVILRCVPISNHLYFYWYRQILGQKVEFLVSFYNNEISEKSEIFDDQFSVERPDGSNFTLKIRSTKLEDSAMYFCASTLAGVLTGELFFGEGSRLTVL.